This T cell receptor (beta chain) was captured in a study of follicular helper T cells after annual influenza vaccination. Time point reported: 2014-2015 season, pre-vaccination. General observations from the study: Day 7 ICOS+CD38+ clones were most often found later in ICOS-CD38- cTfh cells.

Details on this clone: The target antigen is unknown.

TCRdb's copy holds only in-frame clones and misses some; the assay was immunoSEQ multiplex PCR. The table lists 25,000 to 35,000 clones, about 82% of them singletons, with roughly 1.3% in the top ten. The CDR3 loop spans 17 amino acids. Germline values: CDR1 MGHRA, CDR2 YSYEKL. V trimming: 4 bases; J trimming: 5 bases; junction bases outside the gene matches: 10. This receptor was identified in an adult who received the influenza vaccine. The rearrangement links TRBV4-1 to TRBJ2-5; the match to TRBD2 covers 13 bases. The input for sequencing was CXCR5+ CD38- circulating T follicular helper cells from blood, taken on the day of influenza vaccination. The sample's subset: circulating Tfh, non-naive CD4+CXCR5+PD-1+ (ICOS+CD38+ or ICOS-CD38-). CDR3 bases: TGCGCCAGCAGCCCACGACTAGCGGGGGGCCCTTGGGAGACCCAGTACTTC. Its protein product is CASSPRLAGGPWETQYF.